The clone carrying this TCR beta chain was seen once. CDR1 is MNHEY, CDR2 SMNVEV, per germline (reference sequence). Trimming took 6 bases from V and 4 from J; bases not matched to a gene: 5. This CDR3 is built from 14 residues. In the original workflow: Counts of nucleated cells, estimated from reference gene primer amplification, were obtained. TCRdb's copy holds only in-frame clones and misses some; the assay was immunoSEQ multiplex PCR. The DNA gave D and trimming, while V, J and clone size come from that table. The data show some 69,000 clones, 80% to 85% seen once. The data belong to a study of blood T cell repertoires in COVID-19. Whole-study context: Material from acute and convalescent COVID-19 was sourced from the United States, Italy and Spain. T cells, B-cell-depleted T cells, or PBMCs provided the cDNA or gDNA that served as material.

The TCR sequence derives from a man older than 75 with active or convalescent COVID-19. The chain couples TRBV27 to TRBJ2-3, with 9 bases lining up with TRBD2. Sequences were obtained from peripheral blood. The DNA of the CDR3 is TGTGCCAGCAGGCTAGCGGGGAACGCAGATACGCAGTATTTT. Amino acid sequence: CASRLAGNADTQYF.